This TCR beta chain stems from a study of STAT5B mutations in CD4+ large granular lymphocyte leukemia. Unmatched junction bases numbered 4, after V lost 5 bases and J lost 1 base. Per germline, CDR1 MDHEN and CDR2 SYDVKM. The CDR3 runs to 14 residues. The method was immunoSEQ multiplex PCR; TCRdb's version includes in-frame clones alone and lacks a portion of them. Of fewer than 35,000 clones in the sample, 78% were seen once. The chain carries TRBV28 and TRBJ2-7, with 8 bases lining up with TRBD2. The clonotype was recovered from a human donor in good health. Sequences were obtained from CD4+ T cells from blood buffy coats. The CDR3 loop is CASSREGTSYEQYF. CDR3 nucleotide sequence: TGTGCCAGCAGTCGGGAGGGGACTTCCTACGAGCAGTACTTC. Using reference TRBV28 and TRBJ2-7 for the parts outside the CDR3, the full variable domain is DVKVTQSSRYLVKRTGEKVFLECVQDMDHENMFWYRQDPGLGLRLIYFSYDVKMKEKGDIPEGYSVSREKKERFSLILESASTNQTSMYLCASSREGTSYEQYFGPGTRLTVT.